This note documents a single T cell receptor beta chain sequence. This specimen comes from a study of T cell responses to AZD1222 COVID-19 vaccine. Sequencing was performed with immunoSEQ multiplex PCR; in TCRdb, only in-frame clones are kept and a portion is missing. The sample contains over 85,000 clones, less than 95% of which appear only once. The CDR3 extends over 14 amino acids. V lost 1 base to trimming and J lost 11 bases; unmatched junction nucleotides: 8. The V gene's germline CDR1 is SGHVS and CDR2 FQNEAQ. The sequencing here drew on peripheral blood, taken 28 days after the second AZD1222 dose. The receptor comes from an adult who received the AZD1222 COVID-19 vaccine. The rearrangement uses TRBV7-8 and TRBJ1-5; 7 bases line up with TRBD1. Written as DNA, the CDR3 is TGTGCCAGCAGCTTAGAGGGGGCGGGAGGGGCCCAGCATTTT. It translates to CASSLEGAGGAQHF.